This T cell receptor beta chain was observed in a study of technical replicates of blood from a few donors. Generated by immunoSEQ multiplex PCR, the TCRdb table keeps only in-frame clones and is missing some. This sample has 98,000 or so clones, with 95% found just once. Germline values: CDR1 SEHNR, CDR2 FQNEAQ (reference sequence). Between the trimmed V and J ends, which lost 4 bases and 11 bases, there was a span of 11 bases. This CDR3 comprises 11 residues. The sequence derives from a human donor in good health. Material for sequencing was T cells isolated from PBMCs. The J gene is TRBJ1-1, the V gene TRBV7-9, with D possibly being TRBD1 (6 bases). The CDR3 spells CASSSRTDAFF. The CDR3 nucleotides read TGTGCCAGCAGCTCTCGGACAGACGCTTTCTTT. The full variable domain, in which reference TRBV7-9 and TRBJ1-1 provide the parts outside the CDR3, is DTGVSQNPRHKITKRGQNVTFRCDPISEHNRLYWYRQTLGQGPEFLTYFQNEAQLEKSRLLSDRFSAERPKGSFSTLEIQRTEQGDSAMYLCASSSRTDAFFGQGTRLTVV.